The sequence of this T cell receptor beta chain was determined in a study of blood T cell repertoires in COVID-19. Overall study context: Sample material is recorded as cDNA or gDNA derived from T cells, B-cell-depleted T cells, or PBMCs.

Repertoires were generated with immunoSEQ multiplex PCR, while TCRdb's copy carries only in-frame clones and drops some. The repertoire has 130,000 to 150,000 clones, approximately 84% of them found once; the top ten carry around 10%. Deletions cut 0 bases from V and 7 bases from J, with 12 bases between. The germline CDR1 and CDR2 sequences are KGHDR and SFDVKD. The CDR3 has 15 residues. Sample: peripheral blood. This TCR derives from a woman older than 75 in a cohort sampled during active or convalescent COVID-19. V usage is TRBV24-1 and J usage is TRBJ2-1, with a tentative D call TRBD2 (7 bases). The CDR3 DNA follows: TGTGCCACCAGTGATTTGGGGGGGGCGAAGAATGAGCAGTTCTTC. This translates into CATSDLGGAKNEQFF.